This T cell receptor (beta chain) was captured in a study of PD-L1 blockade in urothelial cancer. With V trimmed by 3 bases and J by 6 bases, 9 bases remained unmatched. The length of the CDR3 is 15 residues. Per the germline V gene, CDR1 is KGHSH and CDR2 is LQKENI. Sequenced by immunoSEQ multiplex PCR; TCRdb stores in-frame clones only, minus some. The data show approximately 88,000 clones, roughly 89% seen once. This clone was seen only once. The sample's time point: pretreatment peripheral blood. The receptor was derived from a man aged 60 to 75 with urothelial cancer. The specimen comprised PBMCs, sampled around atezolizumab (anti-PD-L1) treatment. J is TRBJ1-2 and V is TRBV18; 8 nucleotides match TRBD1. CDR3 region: CASSPLTGAGDGYTF. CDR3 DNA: TGTGCCAGCTCACCTCTGACAGGGGCTGGTGATGGCTACACCTTC.